The present entry profiles one T cell receptor (beta chain) with its context. Its antigen remains unidentified. A much bigger clone sits one base away, suggesting this may be a read error. Per the germline V gene, CDR1 is SGHRS and CDR2 is YFSETQ. The CDR3 is made up of 13 amino acids. V lost 2 bases, J lost 5 bases, and 8 bases lay in between. These data are taken from a study of tumor-infiltrating lymphocytes in primary liver carcinoma. Study in general: Staging of the tumors gave T1-T3 N0M0, with widths of roughly 4.2 to 11 cm.

Making TCR beta cDNA involved roughly 500 ng total RNA and a constant-region primer. Nested multiplex PCR, run for three rounds with slightly modified ARM-PCR, yielded TCR beta libraries. The first two PCR rounds, roughly 10 cycles each, used TRBV1-TRBV30 forward primers and a C-beta reverse primer. TCRdb reprocessed the multiplex PCR reads via MiXCR and lists one record per CDR3 protein. The data hold fewer than 400,000 distinct CDR3 sequences, with 55% to 65% observed a single time. Study-level points and caveats: Tumor-blood pairs (like tumor-adjacent pairs) overlapped less than tumor region pairs did. Because of bulk unsorted sampling, CD4+ and CD8+ repertoires were not subjected to comparison.

Unsorted whole blood yielded the blood RNA, and germline DNA was also extracted. V and J are TRBV5-1 and TRBJ2-1; D is tentatively TRBD1 or TRBD2 (6 bases each). The sequence came from a man aged 35-49 years with primary liver carcinoma and hepatitis B virus infection. The source material was peripheral blood. The CDR3 DNA sequence: TGCGCCAGCAGCTTCCGGGGGCACAATGAGCAGTTCTTC. It yields the protein CASSFRGHNEQFF.